The 28 T cell receptor beta chains listed next were all sequenced from one sample in a study of T cells in women clearing cervical HPV infection. Data came from immunoSEQ multiplex PCR; TCRdb stores just in-frame clones and leaves some out. The sample includes tens of thousands of clones. The sequenced sample was blood buffy coat. The receptors were gathered from a woman between 18 and 69 years old with a cervical HPV16 infection that either progressed to CIN3+ or cleared (not recorded which).

As regards this clone: The CDR3 end is not reached by the read, which stops 3 residues before it; the germline J gene fills it in. The genes are TRBV5-1 and TRBJ2-2; tentative D call: TRBD1 (5 bases). Germline V lookup: CDR1 SGHRS, CDR2 YFSETQ. The CDR3 has 14 residues. Deletions cut 0 bases from V and 10 bases from J, with 13 bases between. The CDR3 region is CASSLGQLNEELFF. The part of the CDR3 DNA that was read is TGCGCCAGCAGCTTGGGACAGCTAAACGAGGAG.

Of note for this clone: The read ends 3 residues shy of where the CDR3 ends; the end is completed using the germline J gene. The chain uses TRBV4-1 and TRBJ2-2; D gene ambiguous. Trimming cost V 3 bases and J 7 bases, with 18 bases left between them. The CDR3 has 16 amino acids. Germline CDR1 MGHRA, CDR2 YSYEKL. The sequenced part of the CDR3 DNA is TGCGCCAGCAGCCACCCTGTTGAAGGGCCCTACGGGGAG. Amino acid sequence: CASSHPVEGPYGE. The entire CDR3 protein is CASSHPVEGPYGELFF.

Regarding this clone: The sequence runs out 3 residues before the end of the CDR3; the remainder is reconstructed from the germline J gene. The V call is TRBV7-8, the J call TRBJ2-7; TRBD2 matches at 12 bases. Germline V gene data show CDR1 as SGHVS and CDR2 as FQNEAQ. The CDR3 has 15 amino acids. V trimming: 3 bases; J trimming: 6 bases; junction bases outside the gene matches: 6. This chain's CDR3 is CASSFVLAGGGEQYF. The sequenced CDR3 bases are TGTGCCAGCAGCTTTGTACTAGCGGGGGGAGGCGAG.

With respect to this clone: The read ends 3 residues shy of where the CDR3 ends; the end is completed using the germline J gene. V is TRBV9 and J is TRBJ2-5; D not certain. The germline V gene encodes CDR1 SGDLS and CDR2 YYNGEE. This CDR3 contains 14 residues. V was shortened by 0 bases and J by 1 base, with 7 bases between the two germline ends. CDR3 DNA, as far as it was read: TGTGCCAGCAGCGTAGGAACTTTCCAAGAGACC. The encoded protein is CASSVGTFQET. The whole CDR3 sequence reads CASSVGTFQETQYF.

Regarding this clone: The observed sequence ends 3 residues before the CDR3 terminus, with the missing tail filled in from the germline J gene. The chain is built from TRBV20-1 and TRBJ2-7, with TRBD1 matching over 9 bases. Germline lookup yields CDR1 DFQATT and CDR2 SNEGSKA (reference sequence). This CDR3 contains 13 residues. J gave up 2 bases and V 3 bases, and 2 bases lay outside the gene matches. CDR3 sequence: CSARTGGTYEQYF. The covered CDR3 bases are TGCAGTGCTAGGACAGGGGGAACCTACGAG.

As regards this clone: The read is 3 residues too short to cover the CDR3 end, so that end is filled in from the germline J gene. The chain has TRBV27 and TRBJ2-7; TRBD1 matches 8 bases. The CDR3 has 14 residues. J lost 5 bases, V lost 5 bases, and 8 bases had no gene match. CDR1 is MNHEY, CDR2 SMNVEV, per germline (reference sequence). CDR3 residues: CASSERGQAHEQYF. CDR3 DNA (partial): TGTGCCAGCAGTGAGAGGGGACAGGCTCACGAG.

Concerning this clone itself: With the read ending 3 residues before the CDR3 end, the germline J gene is used to fill in that end. The V and J genes are TRBV5-1 and TRBJ1-1; 8 bases are a match to TRBD1. The CDR3 runs to 16 residues. Germline CDR1 reads SGHRS; CDR2 reads YFSETQ. Unmatched junction bases numbered 9, after V lost 3 bases and J lost 2 bases. CDR3: CASSSAGTGRNTEAFF. The sequenced part of the CDR3 DNA is TGCGCCAGCAGCTCAGCCGGGACAGGAAGAAACACTGAA. The variable domain in full, with the rest retrieved from reference TRBV5-1 and TRBJ1-1, is KAGVTQTPRYLIKTRGQQVTLSCSPISGHRSVSWYQQTPGQGLQFLFEYFSETQRNKGNFPGRFSGRQFSNSRSEMNVSTLELGDSALYLCASSSAGTGRNTEAFFGQGTRLTVV.

Regarding this clone: The missing CDR3 end, 3 residues past where the read stops, is filled in from the germline J gene. The chain links TRBV20-1 to TRBJ1-5, with a tentative D call TRBD1 (6 bases). The germline CDR1 and CDR2 sequences are DFQATT and SNEGSKA (reference sequence). Trimming shortened V by 3 bases and J by 6 bases, and 27 bases separated the two germline ends. The CDR3 is made up of 18 amino acids. The covered CDR3 bases are TGCAGTGCTAGCCGAGCGACGATAGCAGGGGCGTTAAGTCAGCCC. This translates into CSASRATIAGALSQP. The full CDR3 reads CSASRATIAGALSQPQHF.

In the case of this clone: The read finishes 3 residues shy of the CDR3 end, and the germline J gene is used to complete it. The chain carries TRBV28 and TRBJ1-4; TRBD1 might be the D (6 bases). CDR1 is MDHEN, CDR2 SYDVKM, per germline. The CDR3 extends over 15 amino acids. Deletions cut 2 bases from V and 7 bases from J, with 14 bases between. The CDR3 loop reads CASSLDTGLSEKLFF. Partial CDR3 DNA: TGTGCCAGCAGTTTAGATACAGGGTTAAGTGAAAAA. Combining the CDR3 with reference TRBV28 and TRBJ1-4 gives the whole variable domain DVKVTQSSRYLVKRTGEKVFLECVQDMDHENMFWYRQDPGLGLRLIYFSYDVKMKEKGDIPEGYSVSREKKERFSLILESASTNQTSMYLCASSLDTGLSEKLFFGSGTQLSVL.

CDR3 DNA (partial): TGCGCCAGCAGCTTCCGGGGAGAGGATCGGGGTACG. This codes for CASSFRGEDRGT. From start to end, the CDR3 is CASSFRGEDRGTQYF. The V and J genes are TRBV5-1 and TRBJ2-3, with a tentative D call TRBD2 (5 bases). Read coverage stops 3 residues before the CDR3 terminus; the germline J gene supplies the remainder. V was pared by 2 bases and J by 8 bases, with 18 bases between. Germline CDR1 is SGHRS and CDR2 is YFSETQ. CDR3 length: 15 residues.

A remark on this clone: The DNA ends 3 residues before the CDR3 does, and the rest of the CDR3 is filled in from the germline J gene. The chain is built from TRBV19 and TRBJ1-5, with D possibly matching TRBD1 (6 bases). This CDR3 spans 14 amino acids. V was cut by 3 bases and J by 4 bases, with 10 bases left in between. Germline loops: CDR1 LNHDA, CDR2 SQIVND (reference sequence). CDR3 sequence reads: CASSITGFNQPQHF. CDR3 DNA, as far as it was read: TGTGCCAGTAGTATTACAGGGTTTAATCAGCCC. The variable domain in full, completed from reference TRBV19 and TRBJ1-5, reads DGGITQSPKYLFRKEGQNVTLSCEQNLNHDAMYWYRQDPGQGLRLIYYSQIVNDFQKGDIAEGYSVSREKKESFPLTVTSAQKNPTAFYLCASSITGFNQPQHFGDGTRLSIL.

As concerns this clone: The CDR3 extends 3 residues past the end of the read, so its final part is completed from the germline J gene. J is TRBJ1-2 and V is TRBV7-3, with 11 nucleotides matching TRBD1. Unmatched junction bases numbered 2, after V lost 2 bases and J lost 3 bases. The germline gives CDR1 SGHTA, CDR2 FQGTGA. This CDR3 spans 15 amino acids. The chain's CDR3 is CASSLGQGAHYGYTF. CDR3 bases read: TGTGCCAGCAGCTTAGGACAGGGGGCACACTATGGC.

Of note for this clone: The missing CDR3 end, 3 residues past where the read stops, is filled in from the germline J gene. The chain joins TRBV28 to TRBJ2-2; D may match TRBD1 or TRBD2 (5 bases each). CDR1 and CDR2 (germline): MDHEN, SYDVKM. Trimming took off 6 bases at V and 5 bases at J, with 16 bases between the two ends. This CDR3 has 15 residues. The covered CDR3 bases are TGTGCCAGCAGATCGAGGGGAAGTGGAACCGGGGAG. Encoded protein: CASRSRGSGTGE. The CDR3 reads in full as CASRSRGSGTGELFF.

A word on this clone: The CDR3 end lies 3 residues beyond the end of the read and is filled in from the germline J gene. The rearrangement links TRBV19 to TRBJ2-2, with 7 bases identical to TRBD2. Looked up from germline, CDR1 is LNHDA and CDR2 is SQIVND (reference sequence). The CDR3 sequence is 16 residues long. V lost 5 bases and J lost 2; bases outside the gene matches: 8. The CDR3 bases that were read are TGTGCCAGTAGTTCCGGCGGACTAGTAAACACCGGGGAG. It is translated as CASSSGGLVNTGE. The whole CDR3 sequence reads CASSSGGLVNTGELFF.

To note about this clone: The CDR3 end falls 3 residues outside the read, so it is completed with the germline J gene. The chain uses TRBV6-4 and TRBJ2-2, with 10 bases lining up with TRBD2. In germline, CDR1 is MRHNA, CDR2 SNTAGT. CDR3 length: 16 amino acids. The V gene end was trimmed by 3 bases and the J gene end by 4 bases; junction bases not matched to a gene: 5. CDR3 DNA (partial): TGTGCCAGCAGTGAGAATAGCGGGGGGCCCACCGGGGAG. Translated, it gives CASSENSGGPTGE. Given in full, the CDR3 is CASSENSGGPTGELFF.

With regard to this clone: The read ends 3 residues before the CDR3 terminus; that terminus is restored from the germline J gene. The chain is built from TRBV18 and TRBJ1-1; D ambiguous. CDR1 KGHSH and CDR2 LQKENI come from the germline V gene. The CDR3 is made up of 13 amino acids. The V end was cut by 6 bases, the J end by 1 base, with 9 bases between. The CDR3 is CASSPGSNTEAFF. The DNA read from the CDR3 is TGTGCCAGCTCCCCGGGGTCGAACACTGAA.

Comment on this clone: The sequenced fragment ends 3 residues before the CDR3 boundary, so the rest is inferred from the germline J gene. The rearrangement uses TRBV12-3 or TRBV12-4 and TRBJ2-5; a possible D gene is TRBD1 (5 bases). Trimming pared 3 bases from V and 7 bases from J, leaving 6 bases between. The CDR3 length is 11 residues. Incomplete CDR3 DNA: TGTGCCAGCAGTTTTAGGGGGACC. Translated: CASSFRGT. The CDR3 in its entirety is CASSFRGTQYF.

As to this clone: The CDR3 end falls 3 residues outside the read, so it is completed with the germline J gene. This chain joins TRBV20-1 and TRBJ2-7; D is undetermined. V was cut by 5 bases and J by 4 bases, with 12 bases left in between. From germline, CDR1 is DFQATT and CDR2 SNEGSKA (reference sequence). The CDR3 spans 12 residues. Incomplete CDR3 DNA: TGCAGTGCTCCTAACCCTAGTTACGAG. It codes for CSAPNPSYE. Given in full, the CDR3 is CSAPNPSYEQYF.

Turning to this clone: The observed sequence ends 3 residues before the CDR3 terminus, with the missing tail filled in from the germline J gene. This rearrangement joins TRBV2 to TRBJ2-7; D gene unclear. The V end was cut by 7 bases, the J end by 0 bases, with 7 bases between. The CDR3 is made up of 12 amino acids. CDR1 is SNHLY and CDR2 is FYNNEI in the germline V gene. The CDR3 spells CASTLLSYEQYF. The CDR3 bases that were read are TGTGCCAGCACTCTCCTCTCCTACGAG.

Worth noting for this clone: The CDR3 extends 3 residues past the end of the read, so its final part is completed from the germline J gene. V is TRBV18 and J is TRBJ1-2; 10 nucleotides agree with TRBD1. CDR1 is KGHSH and CDR2 is LQKENI in the germline V gene. The CDR3 is 14 residues long. Trimming cost V 5 bases and J 7 bases; bases outside gene matches: 7. The CDR3 reads CASSWGQGLGGYTF. CDR3 DNA (partial): TGTGCCAGCTCATGGGGACAGGGGCTCGGTGGC.

In the case of this clone: The CDR3 end is not reached by the read, which stops 3 residues before it; the germline J gene fills it in. V and J are TRBV20-1 and TRBJ1-1; D is possibly TRBD1 (6 bases). V gave up 0 bases and J gave up 2 bases, with 10 bases separating them. From germline, CDR1 is DFQATT and CDR2 SNEGSKA (reference sequence). CDR3 length: 14 amino acids. The DNA read from the CDR3 is TGCAGTGCTAGAGATGGCAGGGGAAACACTGAA. Its protein product is CSARDGRGNTE. The entire CDR3 protein reads CSARDGRGNTEAFF.

About this clone itself: The read ends 3 residues shy of where the CDR3 ends; the end is completed using the germline J gene. The V and J genes are TRBV20-1 and TRBJ2-7; 8 bases align to TRBD1. The CDR3 consists of 15 residues. Germline loops: CDR1 DFQATT, CDR2 SNEGSKA (reference sequence). Losses at the gene ends were 0 bases for V and 1 base for J; bases not matched to a gene: 5. CDR3 sequence: CSARDRQGASYEQYF. CDR3 bases read: TGCAGTGCTAGAGATCGGCAGGGGGCTTCCTACGAG.

Of note for this clone: The sequenced fragment ends 3 residues before the CDR3 boundary, so the rest is inferred from the germline J gene. The V and J genes are TRBV6-4 and TRBJ2-3, with 8 bases identical to TRBD1. The germline V gene has CDR1 MRHNA and CDR2 SNTAGT. The CDR3 contains 16 residues. After removal of 5 bases from V and 2 bases from J, the junction contained 9 bases not matched to a gene. CDR3: CASSTRGTGHTDTQYF. The CDR3 DNA, read in part, is TGTGCCAGCAGTACCCGGGGGACAGGACACACAGATACG.

On this clone itself: The read terminates 3 residues ahead of where the CDR3 ends, so the germline J gene completes it. The rearrangement links TRBV6-1 to TRBJ2-2; 9 bases line up with TRBD1. Unmatched junction bases numbered 9, after V lost 4 bases and J lost 6 bases. Germline values: CDR1 MNHNS, CDR2 SASEGT. The CDR3 extends over 16 amino acids. CDR3 sequence: CASSGGTGNRAGELFF. The sequenced CDR3 bases are TGTGCCAGCAGTGGGGGGACAGGGAATAGAGCCGGGGAG.

This clone shows up as medium-sized (0.01 to 0.1%) by frequency. Sequencing ends 3 residues short of the CDR3 end; the germline J gene provides the rest. The chain joins TRBV7-3 to TRBJ2-6, with D possibly matching TRBD1 (6 bases). The V end was cut by 3 bases, the J end by 0 bases, with 9 bases between. The length of the CDR3 is 16 residues. Germline values: CDR1 SGHTA, CDR2 FQGTGA. The CDR3 loop is CASSFPGDSGANVLTF. The CDR3 DNA, read in part, is TGTGCCAGCAGCTTCCCAGGGGACTCTGGGGCCAACGTC.

Of note for this clone: The read finishes 3 residues shy of the CDR3 end, and the germline J gene is used to complete it. The rearrangement links TRBV7-2 to TRBJ2-7; 10 bases are a match to TRBD2. CDR1 is SGHTA, CDR2 FQGNSA, per germline. This CDR3 comprises 15 residues. The V and J ends lost 1 base and 6 bases, in that order; junction bases with no gene match: 6. CDR3 sequence: CASSLGAAGGREQYF. Incomplete CDR3 DNA: TGTGCCAGCAGCTTAGGGGCAGCGGGGGGGCGCGAG.

Comment on this clone: The read ends 3 residues before the CDR3 terminus; that terminus is restored from the germline J gene. This chain connects TRBV20-1 to TRBJ1-1, with 7 positions matching TRBD1. Germline assignment: CDR1 DFQATT and CDR2 SNEGSKA (reference sequence). The CDR3 loop spans 15 amino acids. V dropped 2 bases and J dropped 1; count of bases not matched to a gene: 7. The DNA read from the CDR3 is TGCAGTGCTAGACCGCTGGGACAGCCGAACACTGAA. It translates to CSARPLGQPNTE. The whole CDR3 sequence reads CSARPLGQPNTEAFF.

On this clone itself: The read comes to an end 3 residues before the CDR3 does, leaving the germline J gene to fill in the end. The rearrangement links TRBV5-1 to TRBJ2-3, with 12 bases lining up with TRBD2. CDR1 and CDR2 (germline): SGHRS, YFSETQ. The V and J ends lost 5 bases and 5 bases, in that order; junction bases with no gene match: 9. The CDR3 covers 16 residues. The CDR3 sequence: CASSRTSGAVVDTQYF. The sequenced part of the CDR3 DNA is TGCGCCAGCAGTCGGACTAGCGGGGCAGTGGTAGATACG.